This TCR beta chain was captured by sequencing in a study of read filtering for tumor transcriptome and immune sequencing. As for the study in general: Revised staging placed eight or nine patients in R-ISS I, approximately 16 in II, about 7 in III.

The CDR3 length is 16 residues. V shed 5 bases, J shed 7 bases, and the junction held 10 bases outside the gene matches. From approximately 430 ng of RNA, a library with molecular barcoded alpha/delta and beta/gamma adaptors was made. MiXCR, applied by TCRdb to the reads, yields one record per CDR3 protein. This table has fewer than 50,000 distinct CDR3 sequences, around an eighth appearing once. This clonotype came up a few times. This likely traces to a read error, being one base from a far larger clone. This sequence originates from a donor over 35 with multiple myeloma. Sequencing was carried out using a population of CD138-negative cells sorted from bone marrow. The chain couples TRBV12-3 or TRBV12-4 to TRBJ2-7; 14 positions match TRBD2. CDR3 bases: TGTGCCAGCAGTCTCCCGGGACTAGCGGGAGTTTTGGAGCAGTACTTC. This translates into CASSLPGLAGVLEQYF.